The text below deals with one T cell receptor (beta chain). As yet, its antigen is unknown. These data originate in a study of shared clonotypes between healthy human individuals. Overall study: The plates for each donor numbered three CD4 naive, three CD4 memory, two CD8 naive and one CD8 memory. General study points: About 5% of naive CD4 clonotypes were shared across four donors.

Sequencing used immunoSEQ multiplex PCR; TCRdb keeps in-frame clones, though not all of them. The sample holds fewer than 1.6 million clones; approximately 98.5% are singletons and the top ten take around 0.38%. Both subsets, CD45RA+ naive and CD45RA-negative memory, were split from the CD4+ cells. Germline V gives CDR1 SGHDT, CDR2 YYEEEE. The J segment lost 5 bases and the V segment lost 2 bases, leaving 9 bases of the junction unmatched. The CDR3 is 16 residues long. This chain links TRBV5-6 with TRBJ2-2; 7 bases are a match to TRBD2. Sequences were obtained from naive CD4+ T cells sorted from blood. Subset specified: CD45RA+ positively selected. This clonotype was sampled from a man aged 25-45 years in good health. The CDR3 protein is CASSFGLAEATGELFF. CDR3 nucleotides: TGTGCCAGCAGCTTCGGCCTAGCGGAGGCAACCGGGGAGCTGTTTTTT.